Below are 25 T cell receptor beta chains sequenced from a single sample in a study of read filtering for tumor transcriptome and immune sequencing. This library used around 0.4 ug RNA and molecular barcoded adaptors spanning alpha/delta and beta/gamma chains. One entry per CDR3 protein, called by TCRdb with MiXCR from the reads. The data contain over 40,000 distinct CDR3 sequences, less than 15% of them seen just once; the ten biggest clones take up roughly 15%. The specimen was a population of CD138-negative cells sorted from bone marrow. The receptors derive from a donor over 35 with multiple myeloma.

There are many counts of this clonotype. A much larger clonotype is one base distant, so this may be a read error. J is TRBJ2-7 and V is TRBV7-2; weak D call: TRBD2 (6 bases). CDR3 size: 13 residues. Germline CDR1 SGHTA, CDR2 FQGNSA. With 0 bases removed from V and 6 bases from J, the gap between germline ends came to 9 bases. The CDR3 DNA sequence: TGTGCCAGCAGCTTAGCGGGAGGCCTCGAGCAGTACTTC. It is translated as CASSLAGGLEQYF.

This clonotype was seen many times. The V gene is TRBV5-1, the J gene TRBJ2-3, with D tentatively TRBD1 (6 bases). Germline loops: CDR1 SGHRS, CDR2 YFSETQ. Trimming shortened V by 4 bases and J by 0 bases, and 12 bases separated the two germline ends. The CDR3 is 15 residues long. This CDR3 is CASSGDISSTDTQYF. The CDR3 DNA sequence: TGCGCCAGCAGCGGGGACATCTCTAGCACAGATACGCAGTATTTT.

This clonotype was seen ten or more times. V gene TRBV5-1 combines with J gene TRBJ2-7, with 7 bases fitting TRBD2. J lost 7 bases, V lost 0 bases, and 10 bases had no gene match. Germline V gene data show CDR1 as SGHRS and CDR2 as YFSETQ. The CDR3 is 15 residues long. CDR3 in amino acids: CASSLVSGNRREQYF. CDR3 coding DNA: TGCGCCAGCAGCTTGGTGAGCGGGAACCGTAGGGAGCAGTACTTC.

This clonotype was recorded many times. The chain combines TRBV29-1 with TRBJ1-1; no definite D call. Germline V gene data show CDR1 as SQVTM and CDR2 as ANQGSEA. With 3 bases removed from V and 0 bases from J, the gap between germline ends came to 8 bases. The CDR3 has 13 residues. CDR3 coding DNA: TGCAGCGTTGACGAGGGAGTGAACACTGAAGCTTTCTTT. Translation gives CSVDEGVNTEAFF. The full variable domain, completed using reference TRBV29-1 and TRBJ1-1, is SAVISQKPSRDICQRGTSLTIQCQVDSQVTMMFWYRQQPGQSLTLIATANQGSEATYESGFVIDKFPISRPNLTFSTLTVSNMSPEDSSIYLCSVDEGVNTEAFFGQGTRLTVV.

In its sample, this clonotype was seen many times. This chain joins TRBV7-2 and TRBJ2-2; D gene unclear. This CDR3 contains 13 residues. V dropped 2 bases and J dropped 3 bases, with 4 bases sitting between them. Per germline, CDR1 SGHTA and CDR2 FQGNSA. The CDR3 reads CASSLSHTGELFF. The CDR3 nucleotides read TGTGCCAGCAGCTTATCGCACACCGGGGAGCTGTTTTTT.

This clonotype was observed many times. V is TRBV5-1 and J is TRBJ1-1; 12 bases line up with TRBD1. From germline, CDR1 is SGHRS and CDR2 YFSETQ. J gave up 1 base and V 6 bases, and 4 bases lay outside the gene matches. This CDR3 has 15 residues. CDR3 nucleotides: TGCGCCAGCACACGGGACAGGGGGCGGAACACTGAAGCTTTCTTT. This translates into CASTRDRGRNTEAFF.

This clonotype was seen many times. The V gene is TRBV20-1, the J gene TRBJ2-5, with D unresolved. There are 15 residues in the CDR3. Germline CDR1 and CDR2: DFQATT and SNEGSKA (reference sequence). V gave up 1 base and J gave up 5 bases, with 17 bases separating them. CDR3 in amino acids: CSARGNDYQGETQYF. CDR3 DNA sequence: TGCAGTGCTAGAGGAAACGATTACCAAGGGGAGACCCAGTACTTC.

The chain uses TRBV5-1 and TRBJ2-2, with 15 bases matching TRBD2. This CDR3 contains 18 residues. Germline lookup yields CDR1 SGHRS and CDR2 YFSETQ. V lost 4 bases, J lost 3 bases, and 7 bases stayed unmatched. CDR3 nucleotides: TGCGCCAGCAGCCCCAGGACTAGCGGGAGGGCCGACACCGGGGAGCTGTTTTTT. Its protein is CASSPRTSGRADTGELFF.

A note on this clonotype: The conserved closing phenylalanine or tryptophan is absent in this CDR3, likely reflecting a read error. The gene calls are TRBV12-3 or TRBV12-4 and TRBJ1-6; maybe TRBD1 (5 bases). V was shortened by 6 bases and J by 7 bases, with 10 bases between the two germline ends. The CDR3 loop spans 13 amino acids. CDR3 in amino acids: CASSAGGNSPLHI. The CDR3 nucleotides are TGTGCCAGCAGCGCCGGGGGGAATTCACCCCTCCACATT.

In this sample, this clonotype turned up a few times. A clone one base away is much larger, so this may be a read error. The genes are TRBV29-1 and TRBJ2-1; D call uncertain. The CDR3 totals 14 residues. Germline V gives CDR1 SQVTM, CDR2 ANQGSEA. CDR3 residues: CGVGPFQAYNEQFF. CDR3 nucleotides: TGCGGCGTTGGACCCTTTCAGGCCTACAATGAGCAGTTCTTC.

The table lists this clonotype with many counts. The chain is built from TRBV15 and TRBJ2-2, with D perhaps TRBD2 (5 bases). The V and J ends lost 0 bases and 1 base respectively, with 12 bases between them. In germline, CDR1 is LNHNV, CDR2 YYDKDF (reference sequence). This CDR3 has 17 residues. In DNA, the CDR3 is TGTGCCACCAGCAGAGATGTAGCGATCAAGAACACCGGGGAGCTGTTTTTT. Its protein is CATSRDVAIKNTGELFF. The whole variable domain, filled in from reference TRBV15 and TRBJ2-2, reads DAMVIQNPRYQVTQFGKPVTLSCSQTLNHNVMYWYQQKSSQAPKLLFHYYDKDFNNEADTPDNFQSRRPNTSFCFLDIRSPGLGDTAMYLCATSRDVAIKNTGELFFGEGSRLTVL.

The sample holds a few counts of this clonotype. A read error may explain this, as a much larger clone is one base away. This chain links TRBV4-2 with TRBJ2-1; 9 nucleotides align to TRBD2. The V gene end was trimmed by 8 bases and the J gene end by 6 bases; junction bases not matched to a gene: 17. This CDR3 comprises 17 residues. CDR1 and CDR2 (germline): LGHNA, YNFKEQ. DNA of the CDR3: TGTGCCAGCGACCAAGAAGGTAGCGGGGGACCTTTCAATGAGCAGTTCTTC. It encodes CASDQEGSGGPFNEQFF.

As to this clonotype: It may be a read error: a sequence one base away is much more abundant. Lacking the conserved final phenylalanine or tryptophan, this CDR3 likely reflects a read error. CDR3 loop: CASSLGFSSTDTQYL. The CDR3 coding sequence is TGTGCCAGCAGCTTAGGCTTTTCTAGCACAGATACGCAGTATCTT. V is TRBV7-2 and J is TRBJ2-3; D uncertain. The length of the CDR3 is 15 residues. The V and J ends lost 1 base and 0 bases respectively, with 8 bases between them. Germline V gene data show CDR1 as SGHTA and CDR2 as FQGNSA.

This clonotype came up many times. The chain carries TRBV11-3 and TRBJ1-1; tentatively, D is TRBD1 (5 bases). The V gene's germline CDR1 is SGHNT and CDR2 YENEEA. This CDR3 spans 12 amino acids. Trimming cost V 4 bases and J 7 bases, with 10 bases left between them. In DNA, the CDR3 is TGTGCCAGCAGCTCCGGGGGGGATGAAGCTTTCTTT. It translates to CASSSGGDEAFF.

This clonotype was observed at least ten times. J is TRBJ2-3 and V is TRBV12-3 or TRBV12-4; 7 nucleotides agree with TRBD2. V gave up 1 base and J gave up 0 bases; unmatched junction bases: 4. The CDR3 covers 16 residues. The CDR3 coding sequence is TGTGCCAGCAGTTTAGTAGGCGGGAGTAGCACAGATACGCAGTATTTT. This translates into CASSLVGGSSTDTQYF.

This clonotype was picked up a small number of times. V is TRBV20-1 and J is TRBJ2-7, with unresolved D. The CDR3 runs to 11 residues. V dropped 3 bases and J dropped 7 bases, with 10 bases sitting between them. Germline assignment: CDR1 DFQATT and CDR2 SNEGSKA (reference sequence). CDR3 in amino acids: CSARVEAEQYF. DNA of the CDR3: TGCAGTGCTAGGGTAGAGGCGGAGCAGTACTTC.

This clonotype was seen repeatedly, ten times or more. CDR3 DNA sequence: TGTGCCAGCAGCTTAGAACAGGGGAGCTCCTACGAGCAGTACTTC. Translating gives CASSLEQGSSYEQYF. The chain links TRBV11-2 to TRBJ2-7, with 7 bases lining up with TRBD1. CDR3 size: 15 residues. In germline, CDR1 is SGHAT, CDR2 FQNNGV. J was trimmed by 0 bases and V by 0 bases; bases with no gene match: 2.

This clonotype showed up just a few times. A much larger clone sits a single nucleotide away, making a read error possible. The chain couples TRBV5-1 to TRBJ2-5; 7 nucleotides match TRBD2. J gave up 1 base and V 4 bases, and 4 bases lay outside the gene matches. The CDR3 sequence is 14 residues long. The V gene's germline CDR1 is SGHRS and CDR2 YFSETQ. The CDR3: CASSTPGGQETQYF. The CDR3 region has the DNA TGCGCCAGCAGCACCCCGGGGGGCCAAGAGACCCAGTACTTC.

This clonotype was found many times. This chain links TRBV20-1 with TRBJ2-5, with D perhaps matching TRBD2 (7 bases). Germline lookup yields CDR1 DFQATT and CDR2 SNEGSKA (reference sequence). The V and J ends lost 0 bases and 0 bases respectively, with 14 bases between them. There are 16 residues in the CDR3. For the CDR3, the DNA is TGCAGTGCTAGAGATAGGACTAGGGGGTACCAAGAGACCCAGTACTTC. It translates to CSARDRTRGYQETQYF.

This clonotype was picked up a small number of times. This may come from a read error, since a much larger clone is one base off. The V and J genes are TRBV29-1 and TRBJ1-1; 8 nucleotides match TRBD1. CDR3 size: 11 residues. In germline, CDR1 is SQVTM, CDR2 ANQGSEA. The CDR3 region has the DNA TGCAGCGGCGGAGACAGGGGTGAAGCTTCCTTT. As protein: CSGGDRGEASF. The variable domain in full, completed from reference TRBV29-1 and TRBJ1-1, reads SAVISQKPSRDICQRGTSLTIQCQVDSQVTMMFWYRQQPGQSLTLIATANQGSEATYESGFVIDKFPISRPNLTFSTLTVSNMSPEDSSIYLCSGGDRGEASFGQGTRLTVV.

This clonotype was seen repeatedly, ten times or more. As DNA, the CDR3 is TGTGCCAGCAGCGATCCCTCACTAGCGGGAGTGGCCAATGAGCAGTTCTTC. Its translation: CASSDPSLAGVANEQFF. The gene calls are TRBV11-2 and TRBJ2-1, with 11 bases that match TRBD2. J lost 6 bases, V lost 5 bases, and 12 bases had no gene match. CDR3 size: 17 residues. Germline values: CDR1 SGHAT, CDR2 FQNNGV.

This clonotype was seen many times. This chain connects TRBV7-8 to TRBJ2-1; 15 bases agree with TRBD2. From germline, CDR1 is SGHVS and CDR2 FQNEAQ. The CDR3 has 19 residues. V was clipped by 1 base and J by 4 bases; unmatched bases: 8. The CDR3 here is CASSLGTGTSGRSYNEQFF. CDR3 nucleotide sequence: TGTGCCAGCAGCTTAGGCACCGGGACTAGCGGGAGGTCGTACAATGAGCAGTTCTTC.

Note on this clonotype: Only one base separates this from a far larger clonotype, so it likely reflects a read error. The chain carries TRBV10-3 and TRBJ2-3; D uncertain. The CDR3 is 13 amino acids. Trimming removed 6 bases at V and 1 base at J, with 8 bases between. The germline gives CDR1 ENHRY, CDR2 SYGVKD. The CDR3 loop is CAIRADGTDTQYF. CDR3 sequence (DNA): TGTGCCATCAGGGCGGACGGCACAGATACGCAGTATTTT.

This clonotype was counted a single time. Germline and junction disagree at one end, which may indicate a read error. V is TRBV28 and J is TRBJ2-2; a possible D gene is TRBD2 (5 bases). Germline V gene data show CDR1 as MDHEN and CDR2 as SYDVKM. CDR3 length: 16 residues. CDR3 sequence: CASSSSGKRSAGELLF. DNA of the CDR3: TGTGCCAGCAGTTCCTCGGGGAAGCGGAGCGCCGGGGAGCTGCTTTTT.

This clonotype has a count of ten or more. The V gene is TRBV6-2 or TRBV6-3, the J gene TRBJ1-5; 8 bases align to TRBD1. V lost 7 bases to trimming and J lost 3 bases; unmatched junction nucleotides: 5. This CDR3 is 14 amino acids long. The germline CDR1 and CDR2 sequences are MNHEY and SVGEGT. CDR3 sequence reads: CASTSDRVNQPQHF. The CDR3 coding sequence is TGTGCCAGCACCTCGGACAGGGTCAATCAGCCCCAGCATTTT.